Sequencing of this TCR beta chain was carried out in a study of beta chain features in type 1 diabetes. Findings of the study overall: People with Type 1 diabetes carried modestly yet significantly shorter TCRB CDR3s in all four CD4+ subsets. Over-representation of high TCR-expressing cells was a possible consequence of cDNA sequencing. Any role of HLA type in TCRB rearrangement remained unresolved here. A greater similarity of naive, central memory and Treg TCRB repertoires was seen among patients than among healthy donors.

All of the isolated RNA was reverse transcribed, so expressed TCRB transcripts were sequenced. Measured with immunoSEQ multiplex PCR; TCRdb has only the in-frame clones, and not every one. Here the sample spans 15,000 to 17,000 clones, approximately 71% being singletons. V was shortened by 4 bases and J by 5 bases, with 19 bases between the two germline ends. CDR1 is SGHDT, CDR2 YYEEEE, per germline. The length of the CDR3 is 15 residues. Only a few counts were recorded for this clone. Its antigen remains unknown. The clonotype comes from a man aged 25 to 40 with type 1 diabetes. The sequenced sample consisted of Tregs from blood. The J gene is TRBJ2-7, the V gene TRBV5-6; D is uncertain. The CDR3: CASSRSILARHEQYF. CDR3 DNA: TGTGCCAGCAGCCGGTCAATCCTTGCCCGCCACGAGCAGTACTTC.